Presented here are 12 T cell receptor beta chains from one specimen sequenced in a study of T cell changes during pregnancy in multiple sclerosis. Libraries were prepared by immunoSEQ multiplex PCR; TCRdb keeps only in-frame clonotypes and omits some of them. Counted here are about 5,200 clones, around 84% occurring once; the ten biggest clones make up about 16%. The sample was CD8+ T cells from peripheral blood mononuclear cells, taken in the second trimester of pregnancy. Receptors were obtained from a female donor in good health, enrolled as a control in a pregnancy study.

This rearrangement joins TRBV7-6 to TRBJ2-7; D call uncertain. Germline values: CDR1 SGHVS, CDR2 FNYEAQ. CDR3 length: 15 residues. V was shortened by 1 base and J by 0 bases, with 10 bases between the two germline ends. The CDR3 DNA is TGTGCCAGCAGCTTAGAAGTGGCCAACTCCTACGAGCAGTACTTC. It encodes CASSLEVANSYEQYF.

V and J are TRBV6-4 and TRBJ1-5; possibly TRBD1 for D (5 bases). The V gene lost 2 bases and the J gene lost 7 bases, with 9 bases spanning the gap. Germline V gene data show CDR1 as MRHNA and CDR2 as SNTAGT. The length of the CDR3 is 13 residues. CDR3 region: CASSDGATQPQHF. The CDR3 DNA reads as TGTGCCAGCAGTGACGGGGCGACCCAGCCCCAGCATTTT.

The rearrangement uses TRBV7-8 and TRBJ2-7; 13 nucleotides align to TRBD2. The V gene end was trimmed by 6 bases and the J gene end by 5 bases; junction bases not matched to a gene: 22. The CDR3 extends over 20 amino acids. Germline values: CDR1 SGHVS, CDR2 FQNEAQ. Here the CDR3 DNA reads TGTGCCAGCAGTTTATGGCCCCTCGGACTAGCGGGAGAGTGGGGACACGAGCAGTACTTC. Translation: CASSLWPLGLAGEWGHEQYF.

The chain carries TRBV19 and TRBJ2-7; TRBD1 aligns across 10 bases. The V gene end was trimmed by 9 bases and the J gene end by 2 bases; junction bases not matched to a gene: 7. Germline CDR1 and CDR2: LNHDA and SQIVND (reference sequence). The CDR3 covers 14 residues. The CDR3 reads CASAPGQGPYEQYF. CDR3 nucleotides: TGTGCCAGCGCCCCGGGACAGGGGCCCTACGAGCAGTACTTC.

The gene calls are TRBV12-5 and TRBJ1-1, with 10 bases fitting TRBD1. The CDR3 loop spans 12 amino acids. Germline trimming cut 5 bases from V and 6 bases from J; bases unmatched to any gene: 0. Germline V gives CDR1 LGHNT, CDR2 FRNRAP. The CDR3: CASGDRGPEAFF. The CDR3 DNA reads TGTGCTAGTGGTGACAGGGGGCCTGAAGCTTTCTTT.

J is TRBJ1-6 and V is TRBV6-1; tentative D call: TRBD1 (6 bases). Germline values: CDR1 MNHNS, CDR2 SASEGT. Trimming took off 0 bases at V and 5 bases at J, with 8 bases between the two ends. The CDR3 covers 15 residues. The CDR3 sequence: CASSEAPGDNSPLHF. The CDR3 region has the DNA TGTGCCAGCAGTGAAGCCCCAGGGGATAATTCACCCCTCCACTTT.

This clone has a handful of counts. The V gene is TRBV29-1, the J gene TRBJ1-1; D not certain. Between the trimmed V and J ends, which lost 6 bases and 1 base, there was a span of 9 bases. The CDR3 covers 12 residues. Per germline, CDR1 SQVTM and CDR2 ANQGSEA. The DNA of the CDR3 is TGCAGCGTCCGATCGGGGAACACTGAAGCTTTCTTT. Protein sequence: CSVRSGNTEAFF.

The chain has TRBV9 and TRBJ2-5; 8 positions match TRBD2. With V trimmed by 2 bases and J by 1 base, 1 base remained unmatched. Germline loops: CDR1 SGDLS, CDR2 YYNGEE. The CDR3 length is 14 residues. The CDR3: CASSVGTSQETQYF. CDR3 nucleotide sequence: TGTGCCAGCAGCGTCGGGACTAGCCAAGAGACCCAGTACTTC.

This clone has just a few counts. The chain employs TRBV30 and TRBJ1-1, with 9 bases matching TRBD1. The length of the CDR3 is 14 residues. Unmatched junction bases numbered 4, after V lost 4 bases and J lost 1 base. Germline CDR1 GTSNPN, CDR2 SVGIG (reference sequence). CDR3 nucleotide sequence: TGTGCCTGGACTCGGGGACAGGGGAACACTGAAGCTTTCTTT. Amino acids: CAWTRGQGNTEAFF. The full variable domain, in which reference TRBV30 and TRBJ1-1 provide the parts outside the CDR3, is SQTIHQWPATLVQPVGSPLSLECTVEGTSNPNLYWYRQAAGRGLQLLFYSVGIGQISSEVPQNLSASRPQDRQFILSSKKLLLSDSGFYLCAWTRGQGNTEAFFGQGTRLTVV.

CDR3 in DNA: TGTGCCAGCAGCCTGTGGCAGGCCAGTACTGAAGCTTTCTTT. Translating it yields CASSLWQASTEAFF. V is TRBV5-8 and J is TRBJ1-1; unclear D gene. The CDR3 has 14 amino acids. The germline V gene has CDR1 SGHTS and CDR2 YDEGEE. The ends were cut back, 4 bases at V and 5 bases at J, with 15 bases in the middle.

In its sample, this clone was seen a few times. The rearrangement joins TRBV7-2 to TRBJ1-1, with D perhaps matching TRBD1 (5 bases). Germline V gene lookup returns CDR1 SGHTA and CDR2 FQGNSA. V lost 4 bases and J 11 bases, leaving 20 bases between the germline ends. The CDR3 spans 14 residues. The CDR3 is CASSYPPSRKGAFF. The CDR3 DNA is TGTGCCAGCAGCTACCCCCCCTCGCGGAAGGGGGCTTTCTTT. The full variable domain, rest sourced from reference TRBV7-2 and TRBJ1-1, is GAGVSQSPSNKVTEKGKDVELRCDPISGHTALYWYRQSLGQGLEFLIYFQGNSAPDKSGLPSDRFSAERTGGSVSTLTIQRTQQEDSAVYLCASSYPPSRKGAFFGQGTRLTVV.

The CDR3 coding sequence is TGTGCCAGCAGCTTGAAGCGGGAGAACTACAATGAGCAGTTCTTC. Its protein is CASSLKRENYNEQFF. The chain uses TRBV5-4 and TRBJ2-1; 8 positions match TRBD2. J gave up 3 bases and V 1 base, and 3 bases lay outside the gene matches. The CDR3 spans 15 residues. Germline assignment: CDR1 SGHNT and CDR2 YYREEE (reference sequence).